Listed below are T cell receptor beta chains from one sample, sequenced in a study of OX40 agonist ivuxolimab in advanced cancers. Assay used: immunoSEQ multiplex PCR; TCRdb lists only in-frame clones, some missing. Of tens of thousands of clones listed, approximately 92% are singletons. The sample here was CD4+ or CD8+ T cells sorted from blood, taken in a trial of the OX40 agonist ivuxolimab. These receptors were collected from an adult with an advanced solid tumor such as melanoma, head and neck, liver or kidney cancer. Both conserved end residues are part of each CDR3. The D gene is left open where the match is weak. Expanded clones are given a class, and other clones once, few, many or no size at all.

J gene: TRBJ2-2
D gene: -
clone size: -
V gene: TRBV7-9
CDR3 protein: CASSLNIANTGELFF
CDR3 DNA: TGTGCCAGCAGCTTAAACATAGCGAACACCGGGGAGCTGTTTTTT

J gene: TRBJ2-2
D gene: -
clone size: -
V gene: TRBV5-4
CDR3 protein: CASGTGSPLNTGELFF
CDR3 DNA: TGTGCCAGCGGAACAGGATCCCCCTTAAACACCGGGGAGCTGTTTTTT

J gene: TRBJ1-3
D gene: -
clone size: -
V gene: TRBV6-1
CDR3 protein: CASSEGGVPGNTIYF
CDR3 DNA: TGTGCCAGCAGTGAAGGGGGAGTTCCTGGAAACACCATATATTTT

J gene: TRBJ2-2
D gene: -
clone size: -
V gene: TRBV19
CDR3 protein: CASKDISNTGELFF
CDR3 DNA: TGTGCCAGCAAGGACATATCGAACACCGGGGAGCTGTTTTTT

J gene: TRBJ2-1
D gene: -
clone size: -
V gene: TRBV5-4
CDR3 protein: CASSTTGYNEQFF
CDR3 DNA: TGTGCCAGCAGCACCACAGGTTACAATGAGCAGTTCTTC

J gene: TRBJ2-7
D gene: -
clone size: -
V gene: TRBV18
CDR3 protein: CASSPGSYEQYF
CDR3 DNA: TGTGCCAGCTCACCGGGCAGCTACGAGCAGTACTTC

J gene: TRBJ2-1
D gene: -
clone size: -
V gene: TRBV10-3
CDR3 protein: CAISARTRLAYNEQFF
CDR3 DNA: TGTGCCATCAGTGCCCGTACCCGACTAGCCTACAATGAGCAGTTCTTC

J gene: TRBJ2-1
D gene: TRBD2
clone size: -
V gene: TRBV25-1
CDR3 protein: CASRTGLAGLVNEQFF
CDR3 DNA: TGTGCCAGCAGGACCGGACTAGCGGGATTGGTCAATGAGCAGTTCTTC

J gene: TRBJ1-5
D gene: -
clone size: -
V gene: TRBV19
CDR3 protein: CASVISTWPAGQPQHF
CDR3 DNA: TGTGCCAGTGTAATTAGCACCTGGCCGGCCGGACAGCCCCAGCATTTT

J gene: TRBJ2-6
D gene: -
clone size: -
V gene: TRBV5-1
CDR3 protein: CASSAGPGGAGANVLTF
CDR3 DNA: TGCGCCAGCAGCGCGGGACCTGGCGGGGCTGGGGCCAACGTCCTGACTTTC

J gene: TRBJ2-3
D gene: -
clone size: -
V gene: TRBV6-1
CDR3 protein: CASNRPSEGNTQYF
CDR3 DNA: TGTGCCAGCAACCGGCCCAGCGAGGGTAATACGCAGTATTTT

J gene: TRBJ2-3
D gene: -
clone size: -
V gene: TRBV6-5
CDR3 protein: CASSYRGDSTDTQYF
CDR3 DNA: TGTGCCAGCAGTTACAGGGGGGATAGCACAGATACGCAGTATTTT

J gene: TRBJ2-1
D gene: TRBD2
clone size: -
V gene: TRBV7-9
CDR3 protein: CASSLVYGGINEQFF
CDR3 DNA: TGTGCCAGCAGCTTAGTGTACGGGGGGATAAATGAGCAGTTCTTC

J gene: TRBJ1-4
D gene: TRBD1
clone size: -
V gene: TRBV7-9
CDR3 protein: CASSTDRGGEKLFF
CDR3 DNA: TGTGCCAGCAGCACCGACAGGGGCGGTGAAAAACTGTTTTTT

J gene: TRBJ1-2
D gene: -
clone size: -
V gene: TRBV7-2
CDR3 protein: CASSLGSRQSYGYTF
CDR3 DNA: TGTGCCAGCAGCTTAGGGTCGAGGCAGAGCTATGGCTACACCTTC

J gene: TRBJ2-7
D gene: -
clone size: -
V gene: TRBV30
CDR3 protein: CAWSRDSRYEQYF
CDR3 DNA: TGTGCCTGGAGTCGAGACAGCCGCTACGAGCAGTACTTC

J gene: TRBJ2-6
D gene: -
clone size: -
V gene: TRBV9
CDR3 protein: CASSVSISGANVLTF
CDR3 DNA: TGTGCCAGCAGCGTATCAATCTCTGGGGCCAACGTCCTGACTTTC

J gene: TRBJ1-5
D gene: -
clone size: once
V gene: TRBV9
CDR3 protein: CASSFTGTSNQPQHF
CDR3 DNA: TGTGCCAGCAGCTTCACCGGGACGAGCAATCAGCCCCAGCATTTT

J gene: TRBJ1-4
D gene: -
clone size: -
V gene: TRBV19
CDR3 protein: CASSRQGNEKLFF
CDR3 DNA: TGTGCCAGCTCCCGGCAGGGCAATGAAAAACTGTTTTTT

J gene: TRBJ2-7
D gene: TRBD2
clone size: -
V gene: TRBV5-1
CDR3 protein: CASSAHAREIDEQYF
CDR3 DNA: TGCGCCAGCAGCGCCCATGCGCGGGAGATCGACGAGCAGTACTTC

J gene: TRBJ2-2
D gene: -
clone size: -
V gene: TRBV6-5
CDR3 protein: CASSYSPNTGELFF
CDR3 DNA: TGTGCCAGCAGTTATAGCCCGAACACCGGGGAGCTGTTTTTT

J gene: TRBJ2-7
D gene: -
clone size: -
V gene: TRBV11-3
CDR3 protein: CASSLDRNEQYF
CDR3 DNA: TGTGCCAGCAGCTTAGACAGGAACGAGCAGTACTTC

J gene: TRBJ1-6
D gene: -
clone size: -
V gene: TRBV19
CDR3 protein: CASSPKVDSPLHF
CDR3 DNA: TGTGCCAGTAGCCCAAAAGTGGACTCACCCCTCCACTTT

J gene: TRBJ2-1
D gene: TRBD2
clone size: -
V gene: TRBV30
CDR3 protein: CAWSVLAGDNEQFF
CDR3 DNA: TGTGCCTGGAGTGTACTAGCGGGGGACAATGAGCAGTTCTTC

J gene: TRBJ2-1
D gene: TRBD2
clone size: -
V gene: TRBV28
CDR3 protein: CASSLTGTSGYNEQFF
CDR3 DNA: TGTGCCAGCAGTTTAACCGGGACTAGCGGCTACAATGAGCAGTTCTTC

J gene: TRBJ1-1
D gene: TRBD1
clone size: -
V gene: TRBV5-1
CDR3 protein: CASSPGGGSEAFF
CDR3 DNA: TGCGCCAGCAGCCCAGGGGGGGGCTCTGAAGCTTTCTTT